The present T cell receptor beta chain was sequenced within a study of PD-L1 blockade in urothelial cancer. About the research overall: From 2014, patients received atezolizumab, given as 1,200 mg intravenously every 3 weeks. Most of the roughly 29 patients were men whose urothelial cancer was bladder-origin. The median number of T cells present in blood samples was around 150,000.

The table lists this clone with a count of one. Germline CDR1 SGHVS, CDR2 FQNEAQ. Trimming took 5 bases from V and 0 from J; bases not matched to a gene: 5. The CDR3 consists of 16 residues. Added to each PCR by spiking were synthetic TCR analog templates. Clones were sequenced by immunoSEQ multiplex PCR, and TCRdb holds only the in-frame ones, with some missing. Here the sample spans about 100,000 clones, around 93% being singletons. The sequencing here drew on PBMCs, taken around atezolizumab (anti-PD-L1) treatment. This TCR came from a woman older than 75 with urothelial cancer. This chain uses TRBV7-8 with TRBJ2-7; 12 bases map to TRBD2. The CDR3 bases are TGTGCCAGCAGCCGAGGACTAGCGGGAAGCTCCTACGAGCAGTACTTC. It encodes CASSRGLAGSSYEQYF. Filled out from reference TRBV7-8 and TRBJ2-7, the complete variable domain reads GAGVSQSPRYKVAKRGQDVALRCDPISGHVSLFWYQQALGQGPEFLTYFQNEAQLDKSGLPSDRFFAERPEGSVSTLKIQRTQQEDSAVYLCASSRGLAGSSYEQYFGPGTRLTVT.